The 18 T cell receptor beta chains below were found in one sample sequenced in a study of cytomegalovirus exposure and HLA in healthy donors. PCR primers comprised 60 Vbeta and 13 Jbeta primers. Sequenced by immunoSEQ multiplex PCR; TCRdb stores in-frame clones only, minus some. The data hold about 170,000 clones, with around 75% observed a single time. The specimen sequenced was PBMCs. The receptors were sampled from a male donor in good health and CMV-seronegative.

The genes are TRBV4-1 and TRBJ2-3; the D gene is possibly TRBD2 (5 bases). Germline V gene sequence: CDR1 MGHRA, CDR2 YSYEKL. Trimming cost V 3 bases and J 2 bases, with 9 bases left between them. The CDR3 has 14 residues. CDR3: CASSHGRATDTQYF. The DNA for the CDR3 is TGCGCCAGCAGCCACGGGCGGGCCACAGATACGCAGTATTTT.

This chain uses TRBV7-9 with TRBJ1-4; no firm D call. Per germline, CDR1 SEHNR and CDR2 FQNEAQ (reference sequence). Trimming cost V 4 bases and J 8 bases, with 14 bases left between them. The CDR3 totals 14 residues. CDR3 sequence (DNA): TGTGCCAGCAGCTCAGCTAGCCGACCCGAAAAACTGTTTTTT. The encoded protein is CASSSASRPEKLFF.

The chain recombines TRBV6-1 with TRBJ2-5, with a possible D match to TRBD1 (6 bases). Germline loops: CDR1 MNHNS, CDR2 SASEGT. Trimming stripped 5 bases from V and 2 bases from J, with 15 bases between. The CDR3 has 15 residues. CDR3 sequence reads: CASSSPGQIQETQYF. In DNA, the CDR3 is TGTGCCAGCAGTTCTCCGGGACAAATTCAAGAGACCCAGTACTTC.

The rearrangement uses TRBV5-1 and TRBJ1-1; TRBD1 aligns across 11 bases. Trimming cost V 3 bases and J 4 bases; bases outside gene matches: 5. Germline CDR1 and CDR2: SGHRS and YFSETQ. CDR3 length equals 15 residues. CDR3 nucleotide sequence: TGCGCCAGCAGCTCACCGGGACAGGGGGGCACTGAAGCTTTCTTT. The encoded protein is CASSSPGQGGTEAFF.

V and J are TRBV7-9 and TRBJ2-5, with D hard to call. Gene TRBJ2-7 matches the end of the DNA better, so the J call may be wrong. CDR3 size: 12 residues. Looked up from germline, CDR1 is SEHNR and CDR2 is FQNEAQ (reference sequence). The CDR3 DNA reads TGTGCCAGCAGCTTAGGGTTTCACGAGCAGTACTTC. Protein product: CASSLGFHEQYF.

The genes are TRBV5-1 and TRBJ2-5, with 14 bases that match TRBD2. Germline assignment: CDR1 SGHRS and CDR2 YFSETQ. CDR3 length: 14 amino acids. V shed 4 bases, J shed 8 bases, and the junction held 4 bases outside the gene matches. The CDR3 spells CASSPGLAGGTQYF. The CDR3 nucleotides read TGCGCCAGCAGCCCAGGACTAGCGGGGGGAACCCAGTACTTC.

This clone has just one count. The same CDR3 arises from other DNA sequences in this sample as well. The gene calls are TRBV5-1 and TRBJ2-5; maybe TRBD1 (6 bases). Germline V gene sequence: CDR1 SGHRS, CDR2 YFSETQ. The CDR3 runs to 15 residues. V was shortened by 0 bases and J by 1 base, with 10 bases between the two germline ends. CDR3 DNA: TGCGCCAGCAGCTTGGAGGGACAAGGCCAAGAGACCCAGTACTTC. Protein product: CASSLEGQGQETQYF. Together with reference TRBV5-1 and TRBJ2-5, the CDR3 gives the full variable domain: KAGVTQTPRYLIKTRGQQVTLSCSPISGHRSVSWYQQTPGQGLQFLFEYFSETQRNKGNFPGRFSGRQFSNSRSEMNVSTLELGDSALYLCASSLEGQGQETQYFGPGTRLLVL.

This sequence joins TRBV6-5 and TRBJ1-1; no clear D. The CDR3 extends over 13 amino acids. Trimming pared 5 bases from V and 1 base from J, leaving 8 bases between. Per the germline V gene, CDR1 is MNHEY and CDR2 is SVGAGI. The CDR3 DNA sequence: TGTGCCAGCAGTCGCGTCGAGAACACTGAAGCTTTCTTT. Its protein product is CASSRVENTEAFF.

The rearrangement links TRBV29-1 to TRBJ2-7; maybe TRBD1 (7 bases). The germline V gene encodes CDR1 SQVTM and CDR2 ANQGSEA. The CDR3 sequence is 13 residues long. V was pared by 8 bases and J by 2 bases, with 16 bases between. Here the CDR3 DNA reads TGCAGCATACTGACAGGGACTGCCTACGAGCAGTACTTC. Translated, it gives CSILTGTAYEQYF.

The chain employs TRBV9 and TRBJ2-1; D may be TRBD2 (7 bases). Germline CDR1 and CDR2: SGDLS and YYNGEE. The CDR3 loop spans 16 amino acids. V was shortened by 4 bases and J by 2 bases, with 16 bases between the two germline ends. CDR3 loop: CASSRGGGGAYNEQFF. The CDR3 region has the DNA TGTGCCAGCAGCCGTGGGGGCGGGGGAGCCTACAATGAGCAGTTCTTC.

The genes are TRBV7-2 and TRBJ1-6, with 7 positions matching TRBD1. CDR3 length: 16 residues. V lost 4 bases and J lost 2; bases outside the gene matches: 5. Germline CDR1 is SGHTA and CDR2 is FQGNSA. The CDR3 sequence: CASSSTGWPYNSPLHF. DNA for the CDR3: TGTGCCAGCAGCTCGACAGGGTGGCCCTATAATTCACCCCTCCACTTT.

This clone was detected a few times. V is TRBV5-1 and J is TRBJ2-6; possibly TRBD1 for D (5 bases). CDR3 length: 15 residues. Germline CDR1 is SGHRS and CDR2 is YFSETQ. V lost 0 bases to trimming and J lost 2 bases, with 6 bases between them. The CDR3 region has the DNA TGCGCCAGCAGCTTGGCAGGGCCTGGGGCCAACGTCCTGACTTTC. Translation: CASSLAGPGANVLTF.

In its sample, this clone was seen a few times. This chain connects TRBV6-6 to TRBJ2-2; D not certain. CDR1 and CDR2 from the germline V gene are MNHNY and SVGAGI (reference sequence). This CDR3 contains 13 residues. V gave up 5 bases and J gave up 0 bases, with 4 bases separating them. The CDR3 reads CASSDTNTGELFF. The CDR3 bases are TGTGCCAGCAGTGACACGAACACCGGGGAGCTGTTTTTT.

The table lists this clone with a few counts. The chain couples TRBV5-4 to TRBJ2-7; 10 nucleotides agree with TRBD1. CDR1 and CDR2 (germline): SGHNT, YYREEE (reference sequence). CDR3 size: 15 residues. Losses at the gene ends were 4 bases for V and 5 bases for J; bases not matched to a gene: 9. In nucleotides, the CDR3 is TGTGCCAGCAGCCGGACCGGACAGGGGGGTAACGAGCAGTACTTC. This sequence encodes CASSRTGQGGNEQYF.

The sample holds a few counts of this clone. The CDR3 DNA reads as TGTGCCAGCACCAGAATGGGACAGGGGGTAGGTGAGCAGTTCTTC. This translates into CASTRMGQGVGEQFF. The gene calls are TRBV6-5 and TRBJ2-1; TRBD1 aligns across 11 bases. Germline V gives CDR1 MNHEY, CDR2 SVGAGI. J lost 9 bases, V lost 7 bases, and 11 bases had no gene match. The CDR3 loop spans 15 amino acids.

This chain links TRBV5-4 with TRBJ1-1; tentatively, D is TRBD1 (6 bases). The germline CDR1 and CDR2 sequences are SGHNT and YYREEE (reference sequence). The CDR3 runs 13 residues. V gave up 5 bases and J gave up 4 bases, with 12 bases separating them. The CDR3, as DNA: TGTGCCAGCAGAAAGGGGGGGGGCACTGAAGCTTTCTTT. Amino acid sequence: CASRKGGGTEAFF.

The V call is TRBV10-1, the J call TRBJ2-2; 7 nucleotides agree with TRBD2. The CDR3 consists of 15 residues. Germline CDR1 WNHNN, CDR2 SYGVQD (reference sequence). V trimming: 2 bases; J trimming: 5 bases; junction bases outside the gene matches: 5. DNA for the CDR3: TGCGCCAGCAGTGAGGGGGGGGATCGGACCGGGGAGCTGTTTTTT. Encoded protein: CASSEGGDRTGELFF.

This chain connects TRBV9 to TRBJ1-4, with 8 positions matching TRBD1. Germline lookup yields CDR1 SGDLS and CDR2 YYNGEE. The CDR3 loop spans 18 amino acids. V lost 3 bases to trimming and J lost 0 bases; unmatched junction nucleotides: 10. The CDR3 is CASSANPGQVTTNEKLFF. The CDR3 DNA follows: TGTGCCAGCAGCGCCAATCCGGGACAGGTGACAACTAATGAAAAACTGTTTTTT.